The 28 T cell receptor beta chains reported below all come from one sample, sequenced in a study of blood T cell repertoires in COVID-19. Profiling relied on immunoSEQ multiplex PCR, and the TCRdb table lists in-frame clones only, not all of them. Among some 210,000 clones listed, 84% were seen once. Input material: peripheral blood. Receptors were obtained from a woman aged 50 to 60 with active or convalescent COVID-19.

The chain employs TRBV6-6 and TRBJ1-4; 9 nucleotides align to TRBD1. Trimming removed 5 bases from V and 5 bases from J; junction bases left unmatched: 6. Germline V gene sequence: CDR1 MNHNY, CDR2 SVGAGI (reference sequence). The CDR3 is 15 residues long. The CDR3 sequence: CASSTGQGMNEKLFF. CDR3 sequence (DNA): TGTGCCAGCAGTACCGGACAGGGGATGAATGAAAAACTGTTTTTT.

This clone was observed a few times. The chain is built from TRBV19 and TRBJ2-3; no clear D. The CDR3 length is 15 residues. Trimming stripped 9 bases from V and 0 bases from J, with 16 bases between. Germline V CDR1 and CDR2: LNHDA, SQIVND (reference sequence). The CDR3 reads CASGSGKRSTDTQYF. The CDR3 bases are TGTGCCAGCGGAAGTGGTAAGCGAAGCACAGATACGCAGTATTTT.

This chain joins TRBV5-1 and TRBJ2-7, with 7 positions matching TRBD1. With 4 bases clipped from V and 2 bases from J, the junction kept 9 bases outside the gene matches. The CDR3 is made up of 15 amino acids. Germline V gene lookup returns CDR1 SGHRS and CDR2 YFSETQ. For the CDR3, the DNA is TGCGCCAGCAGCCTGACAGGGAACGGGGCCTACGAGCAGTACGTC. Amino acid sequence: CASSLTGNGAYEQYV.

The chain couples TRBV5-1 to TRBJ2-1; D is possibly TRBD1 (6 bases). The CDR3 is 15 amino acids. The germline V gene encodes CDR1 SGHRS and CDR2 YFSETQ. The ends were cut back, 4 bases at V and 7 bases at J, with 18 bases in the middle. The CDR3 reads CASSQPDRRANEQFF. The CDR3 nucleotides are TGCGCCAGCAGCCAACCTGACAGGCGCGCTAATGAGCAGTTCTTC.

The count of this clone is one. The V and J genes are TRBV4-2 and TRBJ1-6; the D gene is possibly TRBD1 (5 bases). The V end lost 4 bases, the J end lost 7 bases, and 17 bases lay between the germline ends. This CDR3 is 16 amino acids long. Germline V CDR1 and CDR2: LGHNA, YNFKEQ. DNA for the CDR3: TGTGCCAGCAGCCCCTATGGCGGGACTTCGAATTCACCCCTCCACTTT. Amino acids: CASSPYGGTSNSPLHF.

This rearrangement joins TRBV2 to TRBJ2-2, with 10 bases fitting TRBD2. The CDR3 sequence is 13 residues long. V dropped 9 bases and J dropped 4; count of bases not matched to a gene: 2. CDR1 and CDR2 (germline): SNHLY, FYNNEI. The DNA of the CDR3 is TGTGCCAGTCAGCGGGGGGGCACCGGGGAGCTGTTTTTT. This gives the protein CASQRGGTGELFF.

The chain links TRBV27 to TRBJ1-1; D ambiguous. This CDR3 is 15 amino acids long. Deletions cut 1 base from V and 1 base from J, with 10 bases between. Germline values: CDR1 MNHEY, CDR2 SMNVEV (reference sequence). CDR3 protein: CASSLYGSGNTEAFF. The CDR3 DNA reads as TGTGCCAGCAGTTTATACGGGAGTGGGAACACTGAAGCTTTCTTT.

The gene calls are TRBV10-3 and TRBJ2-3; 12 bases map to TRBD2. The V segment lost 2 bases and the J segment 2 bases; nucleotides outside the gene matches: 2. Germline V lookup: CDR1 ENHRY, CDR2 SYGVKD. CDR3 length: 16 residues. DNA of the CDR3: TGTGCCATCAGTGAGGGACTAGCGGGGAACACAGATACGCAGTATTTT. It encodes CAISEGLAGNTDTQYF.

This chain joins TRBV10-3 and TRBJ1-5; 10 positions agree with TRBD1. This CDR3 comprises 15 residues. The germline gives CDR1 ENHRY, CDR2 SYGVKD. After removal of 4 bases from V and 7 bases from J, the junction contained 7 bases not matched to a gene. CDR3 region: CAISGAGTGEQPQHF. CDR3 in DNA: TGTGCCATCAGTGGGGCCGGGACAGGGGAACAGCCCCAGCATTTT.

The J gene is TRBJ1-2, the V gene TRBV11-2; D call uncertain. The CDR3 runs to 12 residues. V was clipped by 5 bases and J by 6 bases, with 10 bases between them. Germline CDR1 reads SGHAT; CDR2 reads FQNNGV. CDR3: CASSLYSDGYTF. CDR3 in DNA: TGTGCCAGCAGCCTTTACAGTGATGGCTACACCTTC. Full variable domain (remainder filled in from reference TRBV11-2 and TRBJ1-2): EAGVAQSPRYKIIEKRQSVAFWCNPISGHATLYWYQQILGQGPKLLIQFQNNGVVDDSQLPKDRFSAERLKGVDSTLKIQPAKLEDSAVYLCASSLYSDGYTFGSGTRLTVV.

The chain combines TRBV5-4 with TRBJ1-6; a possible D gene is TRBD1 (6 bases). The CDR3 runs to 16 residues. From germline, CDR1 is SGHNT and CDR2 YYREEE (reference sequence). Trimming removed 0 bases at V and 7 bases at J, with 14 bases between. CDR3 sequence (DNA): TGTGCCAGCAGCTTGGGGGGACAATTTTGGAATTCACCCCTCCACTTT. Encoded protein: CASSLGGQFWNSPLHF. The full variable domain, its missing parts supplied by reference TRBV5-4 and TRBJ1-6, is ETGVTQSPTHLIKTRGQQVTLRCSSQSGHNTVSWYQQALGQGPQFIFQYYREEENGRGNFPPRFSGLQFPNYSSELNVNALELDDSALYLCASSLGGQFWNSPLHFGNGTRLTVT.

This sequence joins TRBV11-2 and TRBJ1-6, with 7 bases fitting TRBD1. The CDR3 has 17 amino acids. The ends lost 1 base at V and 7 bases at J; junction bases unmatched: 10. The germline V gene has CDR1 SGHAT and CDR2 FQNNGV. The CDR3 DNA reads as TGTGCCAGCAGCTTAGGCCGAGGGGGCGCCCGGAATTCACCCCTCCACTTT. Translated: CASSLGRGGARNSPLHF.

This clone was seen only a few times. This chain connects TRBV13 to TRBJ1-2, with D perhaps matching TRBD1 (5 bases). The length of the CDR3 is 15 residues. Germline CDR1 is PRHDT and CDR2 is FYEKMQ (reference sequence). The V and J ends lost 5 bases and 2 bases respectively, with 15 bases between them. CDR3 in amino acids: CASSLMGGNNYGYTF. The CDR3 coding sequence is TGTGCCAGCAGCCTGATGGGGGGTAACAACTATGGCTACACCTTC.

The genes are TRBV10-1 and TRBJ1-5; TRBD1 is a possible D gene (5 bases). Germline loops: CDR1 WNHNN, CDR2 SYGVQD (reference sequence). Trimming took 6 bases from V and 12 from J, leaving 9 bases between them. CDR3 length equals 10 residues. The DNA of the CDR3 is TGCGCCAGCAGCGGGGGATACCAGCATTTT. Its protein is CASSGGYQHF.

The rearrangement uses TRBV3-1 (or the pseudogene TRBV3-2) and TRBJ2-1; D is perhaps TRBD2 (6 bases). V shed 4 bases and J shed 4 bases, with 14 bases lying between them. The germline gives CDR1 LGHDT, CDR2 YNNKEL (reference sequence). There are 15 residues in the CDR3. CDR3 nucleotide sequence: TGTGCCAGCAGCCCGGGACTGGCCTCTTACAATGAGCAGTTCTTC. This encodes CASSPGLASYNEQFF.

This chain connects TRBV2 to TRBJ2-5; 10 bases fit TRBD2. Germline values: CDR1 SNHLY, CDR2 FYNNEI. The CDR3 contains 15 residues. V shed 2 bases and J 0 bases; nucleotides not matched to a gene: 0. Here the CDR3 reads CASSELAGDQETQYF. The CDR3 nucleotides are TGTGCCAGCAGTGAACTAGCGGGGGACCAAGAGACCCAGTACTTC.

This clone was counted many times. The V and J genes are TRBV10-2 and TRBJ2-5, with D unclear. Trimming stripped 2 bases from V and 2 bases from J, with 9 bases between. Germline CDR1 WSHSY, CDR2 SAAADI. The CDR3 is 14 amino acids. The CDR3 reads CASSEGERQETQYF. The CDR3 region has the DNA TGCGCCAGCAGTGAGGGAGAACGGCAAGAGACCCAGTACTTC.

This clone turned up a few times. The rearrangement links TRBV30 to TRBJ1-5, with 7 positions matching TRBD1. CDR3 length equals 14 residues. Germline CDR1 GTSNPN, CDR2 SVGIG (reference sequence). V shed 3 bases and J 4 bases; nucleotides not matched to a gene: 6. The CDR3 DNA reads as TGTGCCTGGAGGGTCGGGGACAGAAATCAGCCCCAGCATTTT. Protein: CAWRVGDRNQPQHF.

The V call is TRBV28, the J call TRBJ2-1; 8 nucleotides agree with TRBD1. V dropped 6 bases and J dropped 4; count of bases not matched to a gene: 8. Germline V gene data show CDR1 as MDHEN and CDR2 as SYDVKM. The CDR3 loop spans 15 amino acids. CDR3 protein: CASRPDRGEYNEQFF. CDR3 bases: TGTGCCAGCAGACCAGACAGGGGCGAGTACAATGAGCAGTTCTTC.

The CDR3 region has the DNA TGTGCCAGCAGCTTTATAGCGGGAGGAAACAATGAGCAGTTCTTC. Translating gives CASSFIAGGNNEQFF. This chain links TRBV6-4 with TRBJ2-1, with 10 bases identical to TRBD2. The CDR3 length is 15 residues. The germline gives CDR1 MRHNA, CDR2 SNTAGT. V trimming: 6 bases; J trimming: 5 bases; junction bases outside the gene matches: 7.

This sequence joins TRBV28 and TRBJ2-7, with 9 positions matching TRBD1. Germline CDR1 reads MDHEN; CDR2 reads SYDVKM. CDR3 length equals 15 residues. V lost 4 bases and J lost 5; bases outside the gene matches: 9. CDR3 DNA sequence: TGTGCCAGCAGTTCCGGACAGGGGATTTCCCACGAGCAGTACTTC. Translated: CASSSGQGISHEQYF.

The chain carries TRBV19 and TRBJ2-3; D possibly corresponds to TRBD1 (7 bases). This CDR3 region has 13 residues. Trimming took off 7 bases at V and 1 base at J, with 9 bases between the two ends. Germline lookup yields CDR1 LNHDA and CDR2 SQIVND (reference sequence). The chain's CDR3 is CASTRGGTDTQYF. The CDR3 DNA reads TGTGCCAGTACCAGGGGGGGCACAGATACGCAGTATTTT.

The chain uses TRBV4-2 and TRBJ1-5; weak D call: TRBD1 (5 bases). The CDR3 extends over 15 amino acids. The germline V and J ends were trimmed by 1 base and 6 bases, with 13 bases remaining between them. The germline gives CDR1 LGHNA, CDR2 YNFKEQ. Here the CDR3 reads CASSQVGGERQPQHF. The CDR3 DNA reads as TGTGCCAGCAGCCAAGTGGGAGGGGAACGTCAGCCCCAGCATTTT.

The rearrangement joins TRBV19 to TRBJ1-5, with D possibly being TRBD1 (5 bases). The CDR3 is 15 amino acids. V was cut by 3 bases and J by 1 base, with 10 bases left in between. The germline V gene has CDR1 LNHDA and CDR2 SQIVND (reference sequence). In DNA, the CDR3 is TGTGCCAGTAGTATTGGGGGGGGGAGCAATCAGCCCCAGCATTTT. Amino acid sequence: CASSIGGGSNQPQHF.

V usage is TRBV3-1 (or the pseudogene TRBV3-2) and J usage is TRBJ2-3; 7 bases line up with TRBD1. Germline-derived CDR1 and CDR2 are LGHDT and YNNKEL (reference sequence). This CDR3 has 13 amino acids. The V and J ends lost 6 bases and 2 bases, in that order; junction bases with no gene match: 2. The CDR3 here is CASRQGITDTQYF. The CDR3 nucleotides are TGTGCCAGCAGACAGGGGATCACAGATACGCAGTATTTT.

The chain employs TRBV19 and TRBJ2-7; the match to TRBD2 covers 10 bases. V dropped 6 bases and J dropped 3; count of bases not matched to a gene: 23. CDR1 is LNHDA and CDR2 is SQIVND in the germline V gene (reference sequence). This CDR3 has 20 residues. CDR3 nucleotide sequence: TGTGCCAGTAGGGCTAGCGGGAGAGAGTTAGGCGGTCCGAGAATCTACGAGCAGTACTTC. Translating it yields CASRASGRELGGPRIYEQYF.

This chain links TRBV27 with TRBJ1-1; D remains unclear. V was cut by 5 bases and J by 10 bases, with 20 bases left in between. The germline CDR1 and CDR2 sequences are MNHEY and SMNVEV (reference sequence). CDR3 size: 14 residues. In DNA form, the CDR3 reads TGTGCCAGCAGTCCGATGGGATCGGGAAGGAGAGCTTTCTTT. Its translation is CASSPMGSGRRAFF.

The genes are TRBV5-6 and TRBJ2-1; no clear D gene. The CDR3 is made up of 16 amino acids. Germline CDR1 SGHDT, CDR2 YYEEEE. The ends were cut back, 4 bases at V and 4 bases at J, with 18 bases in the middle. The chain's CDR3 is CASSLGRLVWYNEQFF. The DNA of the CDR3 is TGTGCCAGCAGCCTTGGTCGGCTAGTTTGGTACAATGAGCAGTTCTTC. Together with reference TRBV5-6 and TRBJ2-1, the CDR3 gives the full variable domain: DAGVTQSPTHLIKTRGQQVTLRCSPKSGHDTVSWYQQALGQGPQFIFQYYEEEERQRGNFPDRFSGHQFPNYSSELNVNALLLGDSALYLCASSLGRLVWYNEQFFGPGTRLTVL.